A selection of T cell receptor beta chains follows, all from one sample in a study of early T cells in non-severe SARS-CoV-2 infection. TCRdb processed the 5' RACE reads anew with MiXCR; each CDR3 protein has one entry. The sample consists of tens of thousands of distinct CDR3 sequences, approximately 9% of them appearing once. This sample comprised whole blood, obtained at baseline. These receptors came from an adult who was a healthcare worker with PCR-confirmed SARS-CoV-2 infection or an uninfected control (not recorded which). CDR3s include the opening cysteine and the closing phenylalanine or tryptophan. The D gene is left open where the match is weak. Clone size is not always given. Where it is, it says once, few, many or a class for expanded clones.

v_call: TRBV5-3
clone_size: few
d_call: TRBD2
j_call: TRBJ2-2
cdr3_nt: TGTGCCAGAAGCTTGGCCCGGACTAGTGAGGCCGGGGAGCTGTTTTTT
cdr3_aa: CARSLARTSEAGELFF

v_call: TRBV11-2
clone_size: NA
d_call: NA
j_call: TRBJ2-5
cdr3_nt: TGTGCCAGCAGCTTAGAGATGGTTGGCGAGACCCAGTACTTC
cdr3_aa: CASSLEMVGETQYF

v_call: TRBV7-2
clone_size: few
d_call: NA
j_call: TRBJ2-7
cdr3_nt: TGTGCCAGCAGCCAGTACTCCTACGAGCAGTACTTC
cdr3_aa: CASSQYSYEQYF

v_call: TRBV2
clone_size: few
d_call: TRBD2
j_call: TRBJ2-5
cdr3_nt: TGTGCCAGCAGTGGGGGACTAGCGAGGGAGACCCAGTACTTC
cdr3_aa: CASSGGLARETQYF

v_call: TRBV7-9
clone_size: few
d_call: NA
j_call: TRBJ2-7
cdr3_nt: TGTGCCAGCAGCTTAGGTGAACTAGTATCCGGGGAGCAGTACTTC
cdr3_aa: CASSLGELVSGEQYF

v_call: TRBV5-1
clone_size: many
d_call: TRBD2
j_call: TRBJ2-2
cdr3_nt: TGCGCCAGCAGCGGAGGACTAGCGGGAGGTGGCGGGGAGCTGTTTTTT
cdr3_aa: CASSGGLAGGGGELFF

v_call: TRBV20-1
clone_size: few
d_call: TRBD1
j_call: TRBJ1-2
cdr3_nt: TGCAGTGCTAGCCCAACAGGGGCCGATGGCTACACCTTC
cdr3_aa: CSASPTGADGYTF

v_call: TRBV11-2
clone_size: NA
d_call: NA
j_call: TRBJ2-3
cdr3_nt: TGTGCCAGCAGCTTAGGACCTAATACGCAGTATTTT
cdr3_aa: CASSLGPNTQYF

v_call: TRBV7-9
clone_size: many
d_call: TRBD1
j_call: TRBJ1-5
cdr3_nt: TGTGCCAGCAGCTTAGGCCTGGGACAGGGGAATCAGCCCCAGCATTTT
cdr3_aa: CASSLGLGQGNQPQHF

v_call: TRBV7-9
clone_size: many
d_call: NA
j_call: TRBJ1-2
cdr3_nt: TGTGCCAGCAGCTTAGTTACCAGCTATGGCTACACCTTC
cdr3_aa: CASSLVTSYGYTF

v_call: TRBV29-1
clone_size: few
d_call: TRBD1
j_call: TRBJ2-5
cdr3_nt: TGCAGCGGGACAGGGGTCCAAGAGACCCAGTACTTC
cdr3_aa: CSGTGVQETQYF

v_call: TRBV6-1
clone_size: few
d_call: NA
j_call: TRBJ2-6
cdr3_nt: TGTGCCAGCAGTAATGGGGAGTCTGGGGCCAACGTCCTGACTTTC
cdr3_aa: CASSNGESGANVLTF

v_call: TRBV5-1
clone_size: many
d_call: TRBD1
j_call: TRBJ1-2
cdr3_nt: TGCGCCAGCAGCTTTGGGGACAGGGGTAACTATGGCTACACCTTC
cdr3_aa: CASSFGDRGNYGYTF

v_call: TRBV20-1
clone_size: NA
d_call: NA
j_call: TRBJ2-7
cdr3_nt: TGCAGTGCTATACGCGGGATCCCCGCGGCCATGGACGAGCAGTACTTC
cdr3_aa: CSAIRGIPAAMDEQYF

v_call: TRBV4-3
clone_size: many
d_call: NA
j_call: TRBJ2-7
cdr3_nt: TGCGCCAGCAGCCAAGATTGGCGCGGCGAGCAGTACTTC
cdr3_aa: CASSQDWRGEQYF

v_call: TRBV7-9
clone_size: NA
d_call: TRBD2
j_call: TRBJ2-3
cdr3_nt: TGTGCCAGCAGCTTAGCTCTGTTCGGCGGGAGACTTTGGACAGATACGCAGTATTTT
cdr3_aa: CASSLALFGGRLWTDTQYF

v_call: TRBV10-1
clone_size: few
d_call: NA
j_call: TRBJ2-7
cdr3_nt: TGCGCCAGCGCAGGGCCATCGTACGAGCAGTACTTC
cdr3_aa: CASAGPSYEQYF

v_call: TRBV20-1
clone_size: NA
d_call: NA
j_call: TRBJ1-5
cdr3_nt: TGCAGCGCCCGGGGGGAGAGCAATCAGCCCCAGCATTTT
cdr3_aa: CSARGESNQPQHF

v_call: TRBV14
clone_size: NA
d_call: NA
j_call: TRBJ2-6
cdr3_nt: TGTGCCAGCAGCCCCCTGACAGGTCGGGGGAAGGGGGCCAACGTCCTGACTTTC
cdr3_aa: CASSPLTGRGKGANVLTF

v_call: TRBV11-2
clone_size: many
d_call: NA
j_call: TRBJ2-1
cdr3_nt: TGTGCCAGCAGCCCAAGATTAGAGCAGTTCTTC
cdr3_aa: CASSPRLEQFF

v_call: TRBV6-2/TRBV6-3
clone_size: few
d_call: NA
j_call: TRBJ2-7
cdr3_nt: TGTGCCAGCAGTGCCGGACAGACCTACGAGCAGTACTTC
cdr3_aa: CASSAGQTYEQYF

v_call: TRBV28
clone_size: NA
d_call: NA
j_call: TRBJ1-2
cdr3_nt: TGTGCCAGCACCCCGCGGAGGGGACATGGCTACACCTTC
cdr3_aa: CASTPRRGHGYTF

v_call: TRBV6-6
clone_size: many
d_call: TRBD1
j_call: TRBJ2-7
cdr3_nt: TGTGCCAGCAGTTACTCCCGGGACAGGGGGCGGGAGCAGTACTTC
cdr3_aa: CASSYSRDRGREQYF

v_call: TRBV5-1
clone_size: few
d_call: NA
j_call: TRBJ2-3
cdr3_nt: TGCGCCAGCGCTCGGTCAACCAGCACAGATACGCAGTATTTT
cdr3_aa: CASARSTSTDTQYF